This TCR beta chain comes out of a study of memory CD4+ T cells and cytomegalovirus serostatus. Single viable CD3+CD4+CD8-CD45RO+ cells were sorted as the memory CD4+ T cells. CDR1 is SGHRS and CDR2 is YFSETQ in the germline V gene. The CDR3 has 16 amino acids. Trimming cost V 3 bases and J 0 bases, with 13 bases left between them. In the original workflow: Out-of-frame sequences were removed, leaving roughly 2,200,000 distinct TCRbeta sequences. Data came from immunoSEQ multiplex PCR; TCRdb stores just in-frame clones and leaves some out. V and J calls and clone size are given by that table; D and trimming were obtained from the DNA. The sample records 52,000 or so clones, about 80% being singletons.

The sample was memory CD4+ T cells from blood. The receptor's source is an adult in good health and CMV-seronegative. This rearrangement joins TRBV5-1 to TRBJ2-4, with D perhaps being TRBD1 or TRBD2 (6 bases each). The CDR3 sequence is CASSYLQGLAKNIQYF. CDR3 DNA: TGCGCCAGCAGCTACTTACAGGGACTAGCCAAAAACATTCAGTACTTC.